The 4 T cell receptor beta chains presented below share a single source sample, sequenced in a study of post-analysis software for immune sequencing data. General study findings and limits: Elevated frequency relative to controls characterized four or five TRBV segments in patients, TRBV5-6, TRBV5-1 and TRBV20-1 among them.

The library was made from cDNA and included unique molecular identifiers. Via MiXCR, TCRdb re-called the PCR reads, giving one row per CDR3 protein. In the table there are hundreds of thousands of distinct CDR3 sequences, 44% of which are singletons. Their cognate antigens are unknown. Sequenced input: blood. The receptors were sampled from a girl aged 5 to 17 with multiple sclerosis.

V usage is TRBV6-6 and J usage is TRBJ2-1; no reliable D call. Germline lookup yields CDR1 MNHNY and CDR2 SVGAGI (reference sequence). The CDR3 length is 11 residues. V lost 2 bases and J lost 9, with 5 bases in between. The CDR3, as DNA: TGTGCCAGCAGTTACGGGCCTGAGCAGTTCTTC. It yields the protein CASSYGPEQFF.

The chain links TRBV3-1 to TRBJ1-1, with 8 bases lining up with TRBD1. The germline gives CDR1 LGHDT, CDR2 YNNKEL (reference sequence). This CDR3 comprises 13 residues. The V segment lost 4 bases and the J segment 4 bases; nucleotides outside the gene matches: 2. Here the CDR3 DNA reads TGTGCCAGCAGCCGTGGGACAGGCACTGAAGCTTTCTTT. This gives the protein CASSRGTGTEAFF.

This clonotype has only a few counts. The V and J genes are TRBV6-4 and TRBJ1-1; weak D call: TRBD1 (5 bases). The CDR3 is 14 amino acids. Germline CDR1 is MRHNA and CDR2 is SNTAGT. The V end lost 4 bases, the J end lost 1 base, and 10 bases lay between the germline ends. The CDR3 coding sequence is TGTGCCAGCAGTGCTGGCAGGGAGAACACTGAAGCTTTCTTT. Residues: CASSAGRENTEAFF.

The chain carries TRBV6-5 and TRBJ1-1, with D unresolved. Germline values: CDR1 MNHEY, CDR2 SVGAGI. V was pared by 2 bases and J by 0 bases, with 7 bases between. The CDR3 runs to 14 residues. The CDR3 DNA sequence: TGTGCCAGCAGTTACAGCGGCATGAACACTGAAGCTTTCTTT. As protein: CASSYSGMNTEAFF.